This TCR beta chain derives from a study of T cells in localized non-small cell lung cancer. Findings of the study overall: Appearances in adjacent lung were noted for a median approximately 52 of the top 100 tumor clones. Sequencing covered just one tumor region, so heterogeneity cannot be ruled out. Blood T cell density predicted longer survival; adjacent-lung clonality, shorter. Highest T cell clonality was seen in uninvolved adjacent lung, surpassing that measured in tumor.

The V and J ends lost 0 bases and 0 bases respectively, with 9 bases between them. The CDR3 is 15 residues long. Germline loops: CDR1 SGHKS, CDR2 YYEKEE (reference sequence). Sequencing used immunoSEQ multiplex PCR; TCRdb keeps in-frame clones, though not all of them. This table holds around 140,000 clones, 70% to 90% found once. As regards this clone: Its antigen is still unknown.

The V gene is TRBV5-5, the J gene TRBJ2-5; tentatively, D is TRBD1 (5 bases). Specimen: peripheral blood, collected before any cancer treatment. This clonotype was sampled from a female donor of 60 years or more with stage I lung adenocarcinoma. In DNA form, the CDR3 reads TGTGCCAGCAGCTTGGATCAACAGGACCAAGAGACCCAGTACTTC. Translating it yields CASSLDQQDQETQYF.